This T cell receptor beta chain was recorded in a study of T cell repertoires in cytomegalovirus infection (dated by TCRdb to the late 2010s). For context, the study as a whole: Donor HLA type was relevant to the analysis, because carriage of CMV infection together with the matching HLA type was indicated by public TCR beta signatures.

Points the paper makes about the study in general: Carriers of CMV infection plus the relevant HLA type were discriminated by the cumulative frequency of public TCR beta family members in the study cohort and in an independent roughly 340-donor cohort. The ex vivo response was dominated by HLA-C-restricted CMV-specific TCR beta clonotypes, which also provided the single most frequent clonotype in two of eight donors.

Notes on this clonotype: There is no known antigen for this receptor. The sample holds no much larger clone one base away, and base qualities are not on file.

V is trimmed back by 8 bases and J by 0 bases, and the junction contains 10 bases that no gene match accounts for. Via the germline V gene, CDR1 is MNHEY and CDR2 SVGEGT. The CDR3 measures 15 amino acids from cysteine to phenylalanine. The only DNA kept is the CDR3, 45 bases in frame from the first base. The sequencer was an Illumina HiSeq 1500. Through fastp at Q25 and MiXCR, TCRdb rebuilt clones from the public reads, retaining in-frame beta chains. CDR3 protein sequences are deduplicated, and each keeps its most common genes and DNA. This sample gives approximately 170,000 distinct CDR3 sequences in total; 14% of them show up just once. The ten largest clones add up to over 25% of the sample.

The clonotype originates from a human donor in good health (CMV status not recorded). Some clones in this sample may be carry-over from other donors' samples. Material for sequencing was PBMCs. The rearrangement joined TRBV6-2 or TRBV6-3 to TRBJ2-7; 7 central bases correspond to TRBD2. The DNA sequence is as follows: TGTGCCAGCCGACTAGGACTAGTGAGCTCCTACGAGCAGTACTTC. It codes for CASRLGLVSSYEQYF.